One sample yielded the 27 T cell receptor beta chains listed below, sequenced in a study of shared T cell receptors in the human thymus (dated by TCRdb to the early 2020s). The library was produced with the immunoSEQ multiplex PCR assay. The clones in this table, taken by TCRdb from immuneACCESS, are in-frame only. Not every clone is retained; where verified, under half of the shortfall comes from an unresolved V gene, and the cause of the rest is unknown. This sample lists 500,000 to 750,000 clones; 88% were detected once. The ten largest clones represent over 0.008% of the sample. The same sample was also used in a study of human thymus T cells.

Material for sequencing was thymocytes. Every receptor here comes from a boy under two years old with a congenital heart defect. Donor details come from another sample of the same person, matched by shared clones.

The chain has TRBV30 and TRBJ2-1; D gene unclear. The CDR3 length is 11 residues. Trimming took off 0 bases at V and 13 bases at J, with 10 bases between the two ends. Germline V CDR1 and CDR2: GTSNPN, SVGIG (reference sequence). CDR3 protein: CAWSVSQIQFF. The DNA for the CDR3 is TGTGCCTGGAGTGTATCCCAAATCCAGTTCTTC.

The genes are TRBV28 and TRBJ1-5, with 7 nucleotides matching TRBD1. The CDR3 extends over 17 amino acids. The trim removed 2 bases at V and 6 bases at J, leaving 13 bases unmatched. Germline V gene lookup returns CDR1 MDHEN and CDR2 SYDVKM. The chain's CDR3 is CASSLRGPAGPAQPQHF. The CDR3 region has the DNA TGTGCCAGCAGTTTAAGGGGGCCGGCAGGGCCGGCTCAGCCCCAGCATTTT.

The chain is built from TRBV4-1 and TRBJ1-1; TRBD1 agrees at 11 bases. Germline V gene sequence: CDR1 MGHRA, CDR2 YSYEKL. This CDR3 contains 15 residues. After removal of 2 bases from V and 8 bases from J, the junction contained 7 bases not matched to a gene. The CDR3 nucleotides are TGCGCCAGCAGCCAATATAACGGACAGGGGGCAGAAGCTTTCTTT. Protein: CASSQYNGQGAEAFF.

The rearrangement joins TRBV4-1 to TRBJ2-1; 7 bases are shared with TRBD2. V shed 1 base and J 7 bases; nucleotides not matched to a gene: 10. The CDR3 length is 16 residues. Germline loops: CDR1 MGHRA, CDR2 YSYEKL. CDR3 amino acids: CASSQAAGQPLNEQFF. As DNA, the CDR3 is TGCGCCAGCAGCCAAGCAGCGGGGCAACCCCTTAATGAGCAGTTCTTC.

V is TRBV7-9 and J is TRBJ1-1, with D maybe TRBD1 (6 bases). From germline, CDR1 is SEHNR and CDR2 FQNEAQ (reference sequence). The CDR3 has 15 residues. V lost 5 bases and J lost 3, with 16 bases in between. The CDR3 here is CASSGRDNSHTEAFF. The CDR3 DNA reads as TGTGCCAGCAGCGGCCGGGACAATTCTCACACTGAAGCTTTCTTT.

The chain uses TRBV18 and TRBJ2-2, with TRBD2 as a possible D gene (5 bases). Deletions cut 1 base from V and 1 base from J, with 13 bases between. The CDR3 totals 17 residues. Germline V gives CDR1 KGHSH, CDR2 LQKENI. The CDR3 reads CASSPLTLAWNTGELFF. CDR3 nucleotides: TGTGCCAGCTCACCACTTACGCTAGCTTGGAACACCGGGGAGCTGTTTTTT.

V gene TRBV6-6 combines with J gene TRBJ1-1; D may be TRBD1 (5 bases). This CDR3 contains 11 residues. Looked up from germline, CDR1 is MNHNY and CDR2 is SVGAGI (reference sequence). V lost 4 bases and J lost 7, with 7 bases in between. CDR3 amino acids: CASSSGNEAFF. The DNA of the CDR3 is TGTGCCAGCAGTTCAGGGAATGAAGCTTTCTTT.

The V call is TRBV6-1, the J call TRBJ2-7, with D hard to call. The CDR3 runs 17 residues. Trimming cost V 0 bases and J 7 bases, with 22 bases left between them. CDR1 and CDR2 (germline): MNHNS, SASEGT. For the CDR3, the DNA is TGTGCCAGCAGTGAAGCTCGGTACTATCCCGGCAGCGTGGAGCAGTACTTC. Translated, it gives CASSEARYYPGSVEQYF.

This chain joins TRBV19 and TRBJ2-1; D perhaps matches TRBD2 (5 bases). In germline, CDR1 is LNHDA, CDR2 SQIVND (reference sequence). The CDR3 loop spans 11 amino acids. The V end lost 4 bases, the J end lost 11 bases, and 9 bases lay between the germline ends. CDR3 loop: CASSSGLQQFF. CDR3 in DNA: TGTGCCAGTAGTAGCGGGTTACAGCAGTTCTTC.

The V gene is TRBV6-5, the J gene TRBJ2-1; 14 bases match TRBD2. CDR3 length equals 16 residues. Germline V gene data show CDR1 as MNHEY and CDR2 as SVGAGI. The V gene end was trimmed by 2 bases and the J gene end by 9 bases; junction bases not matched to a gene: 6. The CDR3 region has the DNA TGTGCCAGCAGTTACGATGGACTAGCGGGAGGAGGTGAGCAGTTCTTC. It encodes CASSYDGLAGGGEQFF.

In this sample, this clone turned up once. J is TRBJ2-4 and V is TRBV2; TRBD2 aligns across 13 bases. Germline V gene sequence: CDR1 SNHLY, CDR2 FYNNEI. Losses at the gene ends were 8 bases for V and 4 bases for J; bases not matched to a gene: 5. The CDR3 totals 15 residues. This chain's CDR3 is CASYRLAGGKNIQYF. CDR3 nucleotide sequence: TGTGCCAGCTATCGACTAGCGGGAGGTAAAAACATTCAGTACTTC.

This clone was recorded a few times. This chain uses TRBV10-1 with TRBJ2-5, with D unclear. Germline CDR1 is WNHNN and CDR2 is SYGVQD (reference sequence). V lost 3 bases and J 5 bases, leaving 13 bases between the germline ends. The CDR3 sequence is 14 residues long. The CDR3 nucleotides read TGCGCCAGCAGTGACCGAACGACGGAGGAGACCCAGTACTTC. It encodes CASSDRTTEETQYF.

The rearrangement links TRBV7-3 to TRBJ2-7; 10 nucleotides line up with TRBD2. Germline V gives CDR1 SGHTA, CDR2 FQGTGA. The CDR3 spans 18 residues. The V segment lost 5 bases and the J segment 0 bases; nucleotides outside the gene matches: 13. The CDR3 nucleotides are TGTGCCAGCAGCGCCTCCGGGACTAGCGTAACGAGCTCCTACGAGCAGTACTTC. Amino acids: CASSASGTSVTSSYEQYF.

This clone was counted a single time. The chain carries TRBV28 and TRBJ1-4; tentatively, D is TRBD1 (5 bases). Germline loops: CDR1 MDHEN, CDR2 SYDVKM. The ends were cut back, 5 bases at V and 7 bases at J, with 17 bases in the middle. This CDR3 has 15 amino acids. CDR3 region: CASSHQGGRGEKLFF. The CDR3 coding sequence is TGTGCCAGCAGTCACCAGGGTGGGCGAGGTGAAAAACTGTTTTTT.

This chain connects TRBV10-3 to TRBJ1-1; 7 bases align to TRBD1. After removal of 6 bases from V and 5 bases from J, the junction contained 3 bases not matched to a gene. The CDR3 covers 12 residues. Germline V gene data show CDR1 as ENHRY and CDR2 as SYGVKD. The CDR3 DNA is TGTGCCATCAGGGGACAGCGGACTGAAGCTTTCTTT. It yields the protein CAIRGQRTEAFF.

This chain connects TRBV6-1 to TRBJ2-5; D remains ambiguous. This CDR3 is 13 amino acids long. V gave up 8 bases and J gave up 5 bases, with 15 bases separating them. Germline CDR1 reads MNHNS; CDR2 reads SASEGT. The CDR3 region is CASHEVAIETQYF. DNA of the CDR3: TGTGCCAGCCATGAAGTTGCGATCGAGACCCAGTACTTC.

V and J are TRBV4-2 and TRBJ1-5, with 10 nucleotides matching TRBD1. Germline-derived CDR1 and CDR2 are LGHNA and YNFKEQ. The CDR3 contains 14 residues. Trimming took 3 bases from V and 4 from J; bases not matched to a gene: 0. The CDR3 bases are TGTGCCAGCAGCCAGGACAGGGGGAATCAGCCCCAGCATTTT. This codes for CASSQDRGNQPQHF.

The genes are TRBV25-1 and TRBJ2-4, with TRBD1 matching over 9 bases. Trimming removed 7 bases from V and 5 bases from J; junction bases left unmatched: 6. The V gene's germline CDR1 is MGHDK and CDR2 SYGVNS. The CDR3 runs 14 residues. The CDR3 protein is CASTYTGGENIQYF. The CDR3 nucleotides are TGTGCCAGCACTTACACAGGGGGCGAAAACATTCAGTACTTC.

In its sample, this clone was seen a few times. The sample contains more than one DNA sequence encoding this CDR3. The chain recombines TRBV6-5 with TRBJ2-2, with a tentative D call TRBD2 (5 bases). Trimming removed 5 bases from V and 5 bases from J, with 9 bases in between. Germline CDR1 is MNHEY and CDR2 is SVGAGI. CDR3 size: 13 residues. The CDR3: CASSPPGTGELFF. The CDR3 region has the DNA TGTGCCAGCAGTCCCCCGGGAACCGGGGAGCTGTTTTTT.

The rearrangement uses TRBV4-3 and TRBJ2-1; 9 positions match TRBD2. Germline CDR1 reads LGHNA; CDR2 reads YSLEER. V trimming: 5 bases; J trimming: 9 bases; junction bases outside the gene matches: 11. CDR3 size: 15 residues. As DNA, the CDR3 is TGCGCCAGCAGCTATACTTTAGCGGGAGCGGTTGAGCAGTTCTTC. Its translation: CASSYTLAGAVEQFF.

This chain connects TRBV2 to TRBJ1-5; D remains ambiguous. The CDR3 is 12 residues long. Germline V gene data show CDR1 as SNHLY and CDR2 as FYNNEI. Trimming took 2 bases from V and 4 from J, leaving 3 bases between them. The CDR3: CASSESNQPQHF. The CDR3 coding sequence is TGTGCCAGCAGTGAATCTAATCAGCCCCAGCATTTT.

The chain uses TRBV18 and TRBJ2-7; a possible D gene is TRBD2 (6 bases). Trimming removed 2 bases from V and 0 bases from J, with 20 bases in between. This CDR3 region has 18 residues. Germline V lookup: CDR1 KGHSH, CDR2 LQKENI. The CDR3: CASSPRVHGGPNSYEQYF. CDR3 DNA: TGTGCCAGCTCACCAAGAGTTCACGGGGGACCCAACTCCTACGAGCAGTACTTC.

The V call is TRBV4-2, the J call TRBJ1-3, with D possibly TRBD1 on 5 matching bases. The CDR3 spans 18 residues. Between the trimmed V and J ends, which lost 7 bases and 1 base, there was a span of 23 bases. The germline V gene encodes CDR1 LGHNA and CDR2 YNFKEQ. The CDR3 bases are TGTGCCAGCAAGCCCCGGGACTTAACCCTTGAATCTGGAAACACCATATATTTT. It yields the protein CASKPRDLTLESGNTIYF.

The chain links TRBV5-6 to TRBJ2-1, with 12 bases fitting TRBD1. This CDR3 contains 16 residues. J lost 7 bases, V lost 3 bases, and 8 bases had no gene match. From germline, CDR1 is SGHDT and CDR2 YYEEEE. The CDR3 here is CASSWWDRGLLNEQFF. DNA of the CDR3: TGTGCCAGCAGCTGGTGGGACAGGGGGCTTTTGAATGAGCAGTTCTTC.

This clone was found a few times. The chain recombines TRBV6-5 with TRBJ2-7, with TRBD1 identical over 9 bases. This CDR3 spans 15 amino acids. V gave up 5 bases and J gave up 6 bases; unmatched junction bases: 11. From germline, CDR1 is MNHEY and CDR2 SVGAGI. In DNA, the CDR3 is TGTGCCAGCAGTCGCCCGGGACAGGGATTAGGCGAGCAGTACTTC. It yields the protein CASSRPGQGLGEQYF.

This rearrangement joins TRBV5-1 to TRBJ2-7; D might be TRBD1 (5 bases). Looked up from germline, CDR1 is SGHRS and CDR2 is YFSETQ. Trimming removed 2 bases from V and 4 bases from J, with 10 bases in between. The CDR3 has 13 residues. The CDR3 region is CASSFGRDYEQYF. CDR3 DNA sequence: TGCGCCAGCAGCTTTGGCAGGGATTACGAGCAGTACTTC.

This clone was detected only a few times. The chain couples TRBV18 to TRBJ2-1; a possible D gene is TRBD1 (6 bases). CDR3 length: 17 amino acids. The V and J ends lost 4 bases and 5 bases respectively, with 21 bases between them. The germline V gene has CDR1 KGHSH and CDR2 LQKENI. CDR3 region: CASSQLDRNPAHNEQFF. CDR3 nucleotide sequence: TGTGCCAGCTCACAACTCGACAGGAACCCTGCCCACAATGAGCAGTTCTTC.